Listed below are T cell receptor beta chains from one sample, sequenced in a study of cytomegalovirus exposure and HLA in healthy donors. Clones were read by immunoSEQ multiplex PCR, and TCRdb kept only the in-frame ones, dropping some. The profile covers 85,000 to 100,000 clones, with around 74% appearing a single time and roughly 6.6% taken by the ten largest. Material for sequencing was PBMCs. These receptor sequences come from a man in his fifties or sixties in good health and CMV-seropositive. Both conserved end residues are part of each CDR3. A D gene is named only where the DNA matches it firmly. Only some rows state a clone size, as once, few, many or a class for expanded clones.

j_call: TRBJ1-6; d_call: -; v_call: TRBV5-1; clone_size: few; cdr3_nt: TGCGCCAGCAGCGAGGCGGATAATTCACCCCTCCACTTT; cdr3_aa: CASSEADNSPLHF
j_call: TRBJ1-5; d_call: -; v_call: TRBV4-3; clone_size: -; cdr3_nt: TGCGCCAGCAGCCAAGTCTGGGGGGGCGGCAATCAGCCCCAGCATTTT; cdr3_aa: CASSQVWGGGNQPQHF
j_call: TRBJ2-5; d_call: TRBD2; v_call: TRBV5-1; clone_size: -; cdr3_nt: TGCGCCAGCATGGGAGGACTAGCGGGGGAAGAAGGGGAGACCCAGTACTTC; cdr3_aa: CASMGGLAGEEGETQYF
j_call: TRBJ1-1; d_call: TRBD1; v_call: TRBV2; clone_size: few; cdr3_nt: TGTGCCAGCAGTGAGGACAGGTCGTTTACTGAAGCTTTCTTT; cdr3_aa: CASSEDRSFTEAFF
j_call: TRBJ2-5; d_call: -; v_call: TRBV11-2; clone_size: -; cdr3_nt: TGTGCCAGCAGCTTAGGAGGTCGGGAGACCCAGTACTTC; cdr3_aa: CASSLGGRETQYF
j_call: TRBJ2-3; d_call: TRBD2; v_call: TRBV5-1; clone_size: -; cdr3_nt: TGCGCCAGCAGCTTGGCCAGACTAGCGGGGGGGGCAGATACGCAGTATTTT; cdr3_aa: CASSLARLAGGADTQYF
j_call: TRBJ2-7; d_call: TRBD1; v_call: TRBV14; clone_size: -; cdr3_nt: TGTGCCAGCAGCCTGGACAGGGTGGGGGAGCAGTACTTC; cdr3_aa: CASSLDRVGEQYF
j_call: TRBJ1-4; d_call: -; v_call: TRBV18; clone_size: -; cdr3_nt: TGTGCCAGCTCACCACAGGGGGCTAATGAAAAACTGTTTTTT; cdr3_aa: CASSPQGANEKLFF
j_call: TRBJ1-4; d_call: -; v_call: TRBV7-2; clone_size: -; cdr3_nt: TGTGCCAGCAGCCCTGCGAGGGAAAAACTGTTTTTT; cdr3_aa: CASSPAREKLFF
j_call: TRBJ2-3; d_call: TRBD1; v_call: TRBV5-1; clone_size: -; cdr3_nt: TGCGCCAGCAGCTCCAGGGGGACCGGGGGCACAGATACGCAGTATTTT; cdr3_aa: CASSSRGTGGTDTQYF
j_call: TRBJ1-4; d_call: -; v_call: TRBV28; clone_size: -; cdr3_nt: TGTGCCAGCAGTTCCGTGGACAGACGGGAAAAACTGTTTTTT; cdr3_aa: CASSSVDRREKLFF
j_call: TRBJ2-5; d_call: TRBD2; v_call: TRBV29-1; clone_size: few; cdr3_nt: TGCAGCGTGCGGAGTAGCGGGGGGCATCAAGAGACCCAGTACTTC; cdr3_aa: CSVRSSGGHQETQYF
j_call: TRBJ1-2; d_call: TRBD1; v_call: TRBV12-5; clone_size: -; cdr3_nt: TGTGCTAGTGGTTTGGGGGACAGCCAAAACTATGGCTACACCTTC; cdr3_aa: CASGLGDSQNYGYTF
j_call: TRBJ1-4; d_call: -; v_call: TRBV25-1; clone_size: once; cdr3_nt: TGTGCCAGCAGTGAATATATGGGGGCGGGTGAAAAACTGTTTTTT; cdr3_aa: CASSEYMGAGEKLFF
j_call: TRBJ2-5; d_call: TRBD2; v_call: TRBV27; clone_size: -; cdr3_nt: TGTGCCAGCAACACAGGATACGGGACTAACCAAGAGACCCAGTACTTC; cdr3_aa: CASNTGYGTNQETQYF
j_call: TRBJ2-7; d_call: TRBD1; v_call: TRBV29-1; clone_size: -; cdr3_nt: TGCAGCGCTATCAATTGGGGACAGGGGACCCACGAGCAGTACTTC; cdr3_aa: CSAINWGQGTHEQYF
j_call: TRBJ2-5; d_call: -; v_call: TRBV27; clone_size: -; cdr3_nt: TGTGCCAGCGCCCTTGGATTGGGGGGACAAGAGACCCAGTACTTC; cdr3_aa: CASALGLGGQETQYF
j_call: TRBJ1-1; d_call: -; v_call: TRBV9; clone_size: -; cdr3_nt: TGTGCCAGCAGCGTAGCCGGGGGGCTTACTGAAGCTTTCTTT; cdr3_aa: CASSVAGGLTEAFF
j_call: TRBJ1-6; d_call: -; v_call: TRBV5-6; clone_size: few; cdr3_nt: TGTGCCAGCACAGAAGGGGCAGCAACCCCCCTACCCCTCCACTTT; cdr3_aa: CASTEGAATPLPLHF
j_call: TRBJ2-3; d_call: TRBD2; v_call: TRBV6-5; clone_size: -; cdr3_nt: TGTGCCAGCAAGGGCGGGGGGGCCAATACAGATACGCAGTATTTT; cdr3_aa: CASKGGGANTDTQYF
j_call: TRBJ2-7; d_call: TRBD2; v_call: TRBV5-1; clone_size: -; cdr3_nt: TGCGCCAGCAGCCCGCCCCAACTAGCGGGGTGCTCCTACGAGCAGTACTTC; cdr3_aa: CASSPPQLAGCSYEQYF
j_call: TRBJ1-2; d_call: -; v_call: TRBV27; clone_size: -; cdr3_nt: TGTGCCAGCAGTTTGGAGATAGGCGCTGGCTACACCTTC; cdr3_aa: CASSLEIGAGYTF
j_call: TRBJ2-5; d_call: TRBD1; v_call: TRBV30; clone_size: -; cdr3_nt: TGTGCCTGGAGTTCAGGGGGTAGTGAGACCCAGTACTTC; cdr3_aa: CAWSSGGSETQYF
j_call: TRBJ1-2; d_call: TRBD1; v_call: TRBV28; clone_size: -; cdr3_nt: TGTGCCAGCAGTCCCGGACAGGGGTACTATGGCTACACCTTC; cdr3_aa: CASSPGQGYYGYTF
j_call: TRBJ1-1; d_call: -; v_call: TRBV30; clone_size: -; cdr3_nt: TGTGCCTGGAGAAACAGGCCTGCCACTGAAGCTTTCTTT; cdr3_aa: CAWRNRPATEAFF
j_call: TRBJ1-1; d_call: -; v_call: TRBV19; clone_size: once; cdr3_nt: TGTGCCAGTTCCTCAACAGGGCAGTCCAACACTGAAGCTTTCTTT; cdr3_aa: CASSSTGQSNTEAFF
j_call: TRBJ2-5; d_call: -; v_call: TRBV5-1; clone_size: -; cdr3_nt: TGCGCCAGCAGCTTCGGGGGAGGAGGGGAGACCCAGTACTTC; cdr3_aa: CASSFGGGGETQYF
j_call: TRBJ1-3; d_call: TRBD1; v_call: TRBV7-8; clone_size: -; cdr3_nt: TGTGCCAGCAGCTTCTCGGGACAGGCAGCTGGAAACACCATATATTTT; cdr3_aa: CASSFSGQAAGNTIYF
j_call: TRBJ1-5; d_call: -; v_call: TRBV19; clone_size: -; cdr3_nt: TGTGCCAGTAGTACCCTGACAGGTAGCAATCAGCCCCAGCATTTT; cdr3_aa: CASSTLTGSNQPQHF
j_call: TRBJ1-5; d_call: TRBD1; v_call: TRBV30; clone_size: -; cdr3_nt: TGTGCCTGGAGTACTCGGACAGGGTCACCCCTTAGCAATCAGCCCCAGAATTTT; cdr3_aa: CAWSTRTGSPLSNQPQNF
j_call: TRBJ1-5; d_call: TRBD1; v_call: TRBV19; clone_size: -; cdr3_nt: TGTGCCAGTACTAAACAGGGGGCTAGCAATCAGCCCCAGCATTTT; cdr3_aa: CASTKQGASNQPQHF
j_call: TRBJ1-2; d_call: -; v_call: TRBV30; clone_size: -; cdr3_nt: TGTGCCTGGAGCTCACCACCGGGACACCTCTTCTTC; cdr3_aa: CAWSSPPGHLFF
j_call: TRBJ2-7; d_call: TRBD1; v_call: TRBV15; clone_size: -; cdr3_nt: TGTGCCACCAGCAGAGACTCAACAGGGGCCAACTACGAGCAGTACTTC; cdr3_aa: CATSRDSTGANYEQYF
j_call: TRBJ2-5; d_call: -; v_call: TRBV18; clone_size: -; cdr3_nt: TGTGCCAGCTCACCTTACGGGGGTAAGGGCGGAGAGACCCAGTACTTC; cdr3_aa: CASSPYGGKGGETQYF
j_call: TRBJ1-2; d_call: -; v_call: TRBV19; clone_size: -; cdr3_nt: TGTGCCAGTAAGGAGCAGAACTATGGCTACACCTTC; cdr3_aa: CASKEQNYGYTF
j_call: TRBJ2-5; d_call: -; v_call: TRBV9; clone_size: -; cdr3_nt: TGTGCCAGCAGCGTAGCAGCTAGCTTGGAGACCCAGTACTTC; cdr3_aa: CASSVAASLETQYF
j_call: TRBJ2-1; d_call: -; v_call: TRBV19; clone_size: few; cdr3_nt: TGTGCCAGTAGTACCCACAATAACAATGAGCAGTTCTTC; cdr3_aa: CASSTHNNNEQFF
j_call: TRBJ1-6; d_call: TRBD1; v_call: TRBV6-1; clone_size: -; cdr3_nt: TGTGCCAGCAGTGAAGGGAACAGGGGGGCCCTTAATAATTCACCCCTCCACTTT; cdr3_aa: CASSEGNRGALNNSPLHF
j_call: TRBJ2-3; d_call: -; v_call: TRBV5-1; clone_size: -; cdr3_nt: TGCGCCAGCAGCCCCTTGGGAAGCGGAATCACAGATACGCAGTATTTT; cdr3_aa: CASSPLGSGITDTQYF
j_call: TRBJ1-2; d_call: -; v_call: TRBV14; clone_size: -; cdr3_nt: TGTGCCAGCAGCCAAGGGCTAGCGGGACTAGGATATGGCTACACCTTC; cdr3_aa: CASSQGLAGLGYGYTF
j_call: TRBJ1-6; d_call: TRBD1; v_call: TRBV19; clone_size: -; cdr3_nt: TGTGCCAGTAGTGGGACAGTTTATAATTCACCCCTCCACTTT; cdr3_aa: CASSGTVYNSPLHF
j_call: TRBJ2-3; d_call: TRBD2; v_call: TRBV7-8; clone_size: -; cdr3_nt: TGTGCCAGCAGCTTCGGGACTAGCGGGGGAGCAGATACGCAGTATTTT; cdr3_aa: CASSFGTSGGADTQYF
j_call: TRBJ1-4; d_call: TRBD1; v_call: TRBV2; clone_size: few; cdr3_nt: TGTGCCAGTTCGGGACAGCGTAATGAAAAACTGTTTTTT; cdr3_aa: CASSGQRNEKLFF
j_call: TRBJ2-3; d_call: TRBD2; v_call: TRBV28; clone_size: -; cdr3_nt: TGTGCCAGCAGTTATCCCATCTCCGGGACTAGCGGGGGATCAGGGACGCAGTATTTT; cdr3_aa: CASSYPISGTSGGSGTQYF